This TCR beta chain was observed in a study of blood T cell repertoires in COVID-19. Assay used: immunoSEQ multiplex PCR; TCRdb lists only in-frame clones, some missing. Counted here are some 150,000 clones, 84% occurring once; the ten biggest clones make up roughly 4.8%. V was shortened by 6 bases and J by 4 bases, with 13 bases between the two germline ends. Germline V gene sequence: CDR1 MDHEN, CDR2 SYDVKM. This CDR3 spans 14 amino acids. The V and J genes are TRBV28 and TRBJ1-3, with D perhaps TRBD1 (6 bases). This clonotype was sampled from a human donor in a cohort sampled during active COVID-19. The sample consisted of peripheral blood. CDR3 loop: CASSTGFSGNTIYF. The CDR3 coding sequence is TGTGCCAGCAGCACAGGGTTTTCCGGAAACACCATATATTTT.